The 5 T cell receptor beta chains given below trace back to one sample, sequenced in a study of persistence of HIV-infected CD4 T cells. Their antigens remain unidentified. The immunoSEQ assay was version 4, run in survey mode. Libraries were prepared by immunoSEQ multiplex PCR; TCRdb keeps only in-frame clonotypes and omits some of them. The table shows around 40,000 clones, with roughly nine tenths occurring only once. Cells were stimulated nonspecifically with anti-CD3/anti-CD28 magnetic beads. Responding CD4+ T cells were sorted by upregulation of both CD40 ligand and CD69. Sequenced here: CD4+ T cells sorted from PBMCs after approximately 19-hour stimulation, sampled from a patient who received antiretroviral therapy. The receptors originated from an adult man with HIV who was CMV-seropositive.

In its sample, this clone was seen a few times. The chain is built from TRBV3-1 (or the pseudogene TRBV3-2) and TRBJ2-1; 13 nucleotides align to TRBD2. CDR1 is LGHDT, CDR2 YNNKEL, per germline (reference sequence). Trimming at V came to 3 bases and at J to 8 bases, leaving 13 bases not matched to a gene. There are 18 residues in the CDR3. The CDR3 is CASSHGGLAGNLGHEQFF. The CDR3 DNA is TGTGCCAGCAGCCATGGGGGACTAGCGGGGAACCTCGGCCATGAGCAGTTCTTC.

The V and J genes are TRBV5-4 and TRBJ1-6; 10 bases are shared with TRBD1. CDR1 is SGHNT, CDR2 YYREEE, per germline (reference sequence). The CDR3 has 15 residues. V gave up 4 bases and J gave up 7 bases; unmatched junction bases: 5. CDR3: CASSPRGQGNSPLHF. CDR3 DNA sequence: TGTGCCAGCAGCCCCCGGGGACAGGGGAATTCACCCCTCCACTTT.

The chain has TRBV7-3 and TRBJ2-1, with 9 bases that match TRBD1. Losses at the gene ends were 4 bases for V and 4 bases for J; bases not matched to a gene: 8. The germline V gene encodes CDR1 SGHTA and CDR2 FQGTGA. This CDR3 spans 16 amino acids. The CDR3 DNA reads TGTGCCAGCAGCTCACAGGGGGCGCGGGGTTACAATGAGCAGTTCTTC. This encodes CASSSQGARGYNEQFF. Full variable domain (missing parts from reference TRBV7-3 and TRBJ2-1): GAGVSQTPSNKVTEKGKYVELRCDPISGHTALYWYRQSLGQGPEFLIYFQGTGAADDSGLPNDRFFAVRPEGSVSTLKIQRTERGDSAVYLCASSSQGARGYNEQFFGPGTRLTVL.

A single count supports this clone. This chain links TRBV28 with TRBJ1-3; 8 positions agree with TRBD1. CDR1 and CDR2 (germline): MDHEN, SYDVKM. The CDR3 covers 16 residues. The V and J ends lost 6 bases and 4 bases, in that order; junction bases with no gene match: 11. The CDR3 bases are TGTGCCAGCAGCGTTTACGACAGGGGTACGGGAAACACCATATATTTT. It yields the protein CASSVYDRGTGNTIYF.

The chain has TRBV6-5 and TRBJ1-4; no clear D. CDR3 length equals 14 residues. Germline CDR1 reads MNHEY; CDR2 reads SVGAGI. The V end was cut by 5 bases, the J end by 4 bases, with 11 bases between. The DNA for the CDR3 is TGTGCCAGCAGTCTCCGTGGTGGTAATGAAAAACTGTTTTTT. It is translated as CASSLRGGNEKLFF.